This is a list of T cell receptor beta chains from one sample in a study of long-term antiretroviral therapy in people with HIV. The repertoire was sequenced with immunoSEQ multiplex PCR; TCRdb's copy has only in-frame clones and lacks some. This table has 20,000 to 25,000 clones, 86% appearing once. The sequenced sample was unsorted PBMCs, obtained 1.3 years after starting antiretroviral therapy. These receptors came from a man aged 60-69 years with HIV. The CDR3 runs from the conserved cysteine through the conserved F or W. Each record gives: J gene, clone size, V gene, D gene, CDR3 length, CDR3 DNA, CDR3 protein. A D gene is named only where the DNA matches it firmly. The listing skips clone size in some rows; elsewhere it reads once, few, many or a size class.

TRBJ1-6	.	TRBV6-5	.	13	TGTGCCAGTACCTGGGTAGGGAATTCACCCCTCCACTTT	CASTWVGNSPLHF
TRBJ2-2	.	TRBV27	.	16	TGTGCCAGCAGTCGCCCCCCCGCTAGCAACACCGGGGAGCTGTTTTTT	CASSRPPASNTGELFF
TRBJ2-7	.	TRBV30	.	16	TGTGCCTGGAGTAAACCCGGGAGAGGGGCGGAAGACGAGCAGTACTTC	CAWSKPGRGAEDEQYF
TRBJ1-5	.	TRBV10-3	.	12	TGTGCCATCAGTGATTCGAATCAGCCCCAGCATTTT	CAISDSNQPQHF
TRBJ2-1	.	TRBV29-1	.	11	TGCAGCGTTGAAGATTCGGTAGTTCAGTTCTTC	CSVEDSVVQFF
TRBJ2-2	.	TRBV27	.	14	TGTGCCAGCAGTTTATACAGGGACCACGGGGAGCTGTTTTTT	CASSLYRDHGELFF
TRBJ1-1	.	TRBV29-1	.	14	TGCAGCGTTGTTGGTAGGAACCAGAACACTGAAGCTTTCTTT	CSVVGRNQNTEAFF
TRBJ2-3	once	TRBV10-1	TRBD2	16	TGCGCCAGCAGTAGGTCAGCGGGGGGTCCTACAGATACGCAGTATTTT	CASSRSAGGPTDTQYF
TRBJ1-6	few	TRBV16	TRBD1	15	TGTGCCAGCAGCCATTTAGGGGACAGGGTAACCCCCCTCCACTTT	CASSHLGDRVTPLHF
TRBJ1-1	.	TRBV9	TRBD1	17	TGTGCCAGCAGCGTTGACGTCGGAGGGACAGCTAATGAGGGGGCTTTCTTT	CASSVDVGGTANEGAFF
TRBJ2-7	few	TRBV7-8	.	16	TGTGCCAGCAGCTCTCCTAAAGGGGGTACCGGTTACGAGCAGTACTTC	CASSSPKGGTGYEQYF
TRBJ1-5	.	TRBV18	.	17	TGTGCCAGCTCACCCCTCGGACTATTCAGTAGCAATCAGCCCCAGCATTTT	CASSPLGLFSSNQPQHF
TRBJ2-7	.	TRBV7-8	.	15	TGTGCCAGCAGCTTAGGTCCAGGGAGATCCTACGAGCAGTACTTC	CASSLGPGRSYEQYF
TRBJ1-2	.	TRBV10-2	.	13	TGCGCCAGCAGTGAGTTGAGCTCTACTGGCTACACCTTC	CASSELSSTGYTF
TRBJ2-1	few	TRBV5-1	TRBD2	17	TGCGCCAGCAGCTTGGATCCGGGACTAGCGATGGTCAATGAGCAGTTCTTC	CASSLDPGLAMVNEQFF
TRBJ2-5	.	TRBV30	TRBD2	15	TGTGCCTGGCAGCCGGGACTAGCGGAGAAAGAGACCCAGTACTTC	CAWQPGLAEKETQYF
TRBJ2-1	.	TRBV10-2	TRBD2	14	TGCGCCAGCAGTGAGTTGGGACTAGCGTTTGAGCAGTTCTTC	CASSELGLAFEQFF
TRBJ2-2	.	TRBV30	.	13	TGTGCCTGGATGTTCGGGAACACCGGGGAGCTGTTTTTT	CAWMFGNTGELFF
TRBJ2-5	.	TRBV7-9	TRBD1	15	TGTGCCAGCAGCTCGTACAGCAAGGGGGCGGAGACCCAGTACTTC	CASSSYSKGAETQYF
TRBJ2-5	few	TRBV6-1	TRBD1	15	TGTGCCAGCAGTGAAGTACAGACAGGGTCGGAGACCCAGTACTTC	CASSEVQTGSETQYF
TRBJ2-1	.	TRBV29-1	.	15	TGCAGCGTCGCCCCCGACAGTAGCTCCTACAATGAGCAGTTCTTC	CSVAPDSSSYNEQFF
TRBJ1-2	.	TRBV7-2	TRBD1	13	TGTGCCAGCAGCCCGGACAGGGGCTATGGCTACACCTTC	CASSPDRGYGYTF
TRBJ2-4	.	TRBV30	.	11	TGTGCCTGGAGTGTAATGAACATTCAGTACTTC	CAWSVMNIQYF
TRBJ2-1	.	TRBV5-1	.	11	TGCGCCAGCAGCTTGGTGGAAGAGCAGTTCTTC	CASSLVEEQFF
TRBJ1-2	few	TRBV2	TRBD1	14	TGTGCCAGCAGAAAACAGGGGGCGGCCTATGGCTACACCTTC	CASRKQGAAYGYTF
TRBJ2-5	once	TRBV11-2	TRBD2	15	TGTGCCAGCACCTACACTAGCGGGGCAGGTGGGACCCAGTACTTC	CASTYTSGAGGTQYF
TRBJ2-1	few	TRBV6-6	TRBD1	13	TGTGCCAGCCGGGACAGCCCCTACAATGAGCAGTTCTTC	CASRDSPYNEQFF
TRBJ2-1	.	TRBV5-1	TRBD2	14	TGCGCCAGCAGCCGGGACCAGGCGGGGGGCGAGCAGTTCTTC	CASSRDQAGGEQFF
TRBJ2-1	.	TRBV19	.	16	TGTGCCAGTAGCCCGACAGGCGGAACGTATAACAATGAGCAGTTCTTC	CASSPTGGTYNNEQFF
TRBJ1-3	.	TRBV5-1	.	18	TGCGCCAGCAGCTTGAGGCAGGGAGGGGCCGGATCTGGAAACACCATATATTTT	CASSLRQGGAGSGNTIYF
TRBJ2-5	.	TRBV7-6	TRBD1	14	TGTGCCAGCAGCGCCAACAGGGGGCGAGAGACCCAGTACTTC	CASSANRGRETQYF
TRBJ2-5	.	TRBV7-2	TRBD1	14	TGTGCCAGCTCCGGGACAGGGGTCTTGGAGACCCAGTACTTC	CASSGTGVLETQYF
TRBJ2-3	.	TRBV6-5	.	14	TGTGCCAGCAGTCGTACCCGACCGAGAGATACGCAGTATTTT	CASSRTRPRDTQYF
TRBJ1-5	.	TRBV2	TRBD1	15	TGTGCCAGCAGTGGGCAGGGGGCTCAGAATCAGCCCCAGCATTTT	CASSGQGAQNQPQHF
TRBJ1-2	.	TRBV5-1	.	14	TGCGCCAGCAGCTTCAGGGAAGCTCTCGATGGCTACACCTTC	CASSFREALDGYTF
TRBJ2-2	.	TRBV13	.	14	TGTGCCAGCAGCATACGAGAGAACACCGGGGAGCTGTTTTTT	CASSIRENTGELFF
TRBJ2-5	.	TRBV5-4	TRBD1	14	TGTGCCAGCAGCTCAACCACAGGGGGGGAGACCCAGTACTTC	CASSSTTGGETQYF
TRBJ2-3	once	TRBV28	.	13	TGTGCCAGCAGGCAACAAAGCACAGATACGCAGTATTTT	CASRQQSTDTQYF
TRBJ1-2	once	TRBV6-5	TRBD1	15	TGTGCCAGCAGTTACTTAGGACAGGGGGCCTTTGGCTACACCTTC	CASSYLGQGAFGYTF
TRBJ1-6	few	TRBV11-2	.	11	TGTGCCAGCAGCTTAGGGGATAACATCCACTTT	CASSLGDNIHF